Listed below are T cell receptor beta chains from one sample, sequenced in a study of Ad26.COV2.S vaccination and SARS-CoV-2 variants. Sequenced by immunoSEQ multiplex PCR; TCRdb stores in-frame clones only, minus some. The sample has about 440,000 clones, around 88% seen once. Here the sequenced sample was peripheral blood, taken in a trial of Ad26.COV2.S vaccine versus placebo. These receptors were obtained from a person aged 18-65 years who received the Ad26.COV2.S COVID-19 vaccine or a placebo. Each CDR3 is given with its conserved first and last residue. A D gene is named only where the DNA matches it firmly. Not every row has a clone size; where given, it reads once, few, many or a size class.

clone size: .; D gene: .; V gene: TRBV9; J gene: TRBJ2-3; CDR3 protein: CASSVAPSSTDTQYF; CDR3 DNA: TGTGCCAGCAGCGTAGCTCCGTCGAGCACAGATACGCAGTATTTT
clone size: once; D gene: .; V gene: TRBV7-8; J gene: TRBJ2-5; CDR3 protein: CASSFLQQETQYF; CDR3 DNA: TGTGCCAGCAGCTTTTTACAGCAAGAGACCCAGTACTTC
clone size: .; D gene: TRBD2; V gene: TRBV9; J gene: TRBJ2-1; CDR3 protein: CASSVVGGSTSEQFF; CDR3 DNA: TGTGCCAGCAGCGTAGTCGGGGGGTCAACATCTGAGCAGTTCTTC
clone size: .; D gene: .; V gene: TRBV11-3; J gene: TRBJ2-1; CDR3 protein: CASSLGLGNEQFF; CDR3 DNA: TGTGCCAGCAGCTTAGGGCTAGGCAATGAGCAGTTCTTC
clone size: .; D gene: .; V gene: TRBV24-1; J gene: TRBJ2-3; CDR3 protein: CATSDFLDTQYF; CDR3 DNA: TGTGCCACCAGTGATTTTCTTGATACGCAGTATTTT
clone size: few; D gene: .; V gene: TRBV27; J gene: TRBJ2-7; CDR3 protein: CASSLASTYEQYF; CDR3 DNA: TGTGCCAGCAGCCTAGCGAGTACCTACGAGCAGTACTTC
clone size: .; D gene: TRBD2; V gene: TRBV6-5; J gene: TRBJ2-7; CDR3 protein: CASGLGRLAGDEQYF; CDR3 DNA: TGTGCCAGCGGATTAGGGAGACTAGCGGGAGACGAGCAGTACTTC
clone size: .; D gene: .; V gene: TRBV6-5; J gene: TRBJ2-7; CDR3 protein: CASSYSPGSSYEQYF; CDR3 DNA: TGTGCCAGCAGTTACTCACCAGGGTCGTCCTACGAGCAGTACTTC
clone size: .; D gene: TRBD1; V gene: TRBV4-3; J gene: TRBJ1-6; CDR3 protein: CASSRTGNSPLHF; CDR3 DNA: TGCGCCAGCAGTCGGACAGGGAATTCACCCCTCCACTTT
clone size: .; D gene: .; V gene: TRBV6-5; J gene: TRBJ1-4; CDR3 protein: CASRARGASNEKLFF; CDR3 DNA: TGTGCCAGCAGGGCGCGGGGGGCTTCTAATGAAAAACTGTTTTTT
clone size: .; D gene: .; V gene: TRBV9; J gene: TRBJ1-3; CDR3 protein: CASTSSLGNTIYF; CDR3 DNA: TGTGCCAGCACCTCCTCCCTTGGAAACACCATATATTTT
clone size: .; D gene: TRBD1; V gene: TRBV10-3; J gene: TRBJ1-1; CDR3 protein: CAISESGTGGPEAFF; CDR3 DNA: TGTGCCATCAGTGAGTCCGGAACAGGGGGCCCTGAAGCTTTCTTT
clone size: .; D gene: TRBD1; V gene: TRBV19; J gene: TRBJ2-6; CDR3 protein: CASIDRGASGANVLTF; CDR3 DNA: TGTGCCAGTATCGACAGGGGGGCCTCTGGGGCCAACGTCCTGACTTTC
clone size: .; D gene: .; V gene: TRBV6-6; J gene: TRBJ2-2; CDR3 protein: CASTLEGAGELFF; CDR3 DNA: TGTGCCAGCACCCTCGAGGGGGCCGGGGAGCTGTTTTTT
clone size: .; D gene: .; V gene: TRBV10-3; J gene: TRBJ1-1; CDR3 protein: CATGQSGDTEAFF; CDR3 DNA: TGTGCCACCGGACAGTCAGGGGACACTGAAGCTTTCTTT
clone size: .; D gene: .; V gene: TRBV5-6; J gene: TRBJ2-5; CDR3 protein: CASSSRRQNFQETQYF; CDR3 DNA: TGTGCCAGCAGCTCCCGAAGGCAGAATTTCCAAGAGACCCAGTACTTC
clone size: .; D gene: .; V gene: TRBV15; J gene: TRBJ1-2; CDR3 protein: CATSRDRGMGYGYTF; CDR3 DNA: TGTGCCACCAGCAGAGATCGGGGGATGGGTTATGGCTACACCTTC
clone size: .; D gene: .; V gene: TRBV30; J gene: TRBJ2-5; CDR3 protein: CAWGTGFGETQYF; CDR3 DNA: TGTGCCTGGGGAACAGGGTTCGGGGAGACCCAGTACTTC
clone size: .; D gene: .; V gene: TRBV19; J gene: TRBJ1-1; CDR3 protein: CASQSGRIEAFF; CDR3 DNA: TGTGCCAGCCAGTCGGGGCGGATTGAAGCTTTCTTT
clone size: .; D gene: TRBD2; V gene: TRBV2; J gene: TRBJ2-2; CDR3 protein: CASKGLVNTGELFF; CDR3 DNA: TGTGCCAGCAAGGGACTAGTTAACACCGGGGAGCTGTTTTTT
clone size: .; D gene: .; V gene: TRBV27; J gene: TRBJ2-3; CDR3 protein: CASTRRAVGTDTQYF; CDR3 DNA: TGTGCCAGCACCCGGCGCGCGGTTGGTACAGATACGCAGTATTTT
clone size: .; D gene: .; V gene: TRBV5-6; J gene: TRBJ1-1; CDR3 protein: CASSLNTEAFF; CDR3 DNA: TGTGCCAGCAGCTTGAATACTGAAGCTTTCTTT